This entry describes one T cell receptor (beta chain). As yet, its antigen is unknown. This sample stems from a study of cytomegalovirus exposure and HLA in healthy donors. Study results and caveats: A link between a missense DCLRE1C variant and TCR beta V- and J-gene trimming emerged from a later analysis. Most TCR sequences were uncommon, yet certain public TCRs appeared in many donors.

This CDR3 region has 15 residues. The PCR had 60 Vbeta and 13 Jbeta primers. The method was immunoSEQ multiplex PCR; TCRdb's version includes in-frame clones alone and lacks a portion of them. The sample has 210,000 or so clones; 78% are singletons. V is TRBV21-1 and J is TRBJ2-1; whether TRBD1, the table's D call, matches the DNA was not checked. TRBV21-1 is a pseudogene locus. Sequencing was carried out using PBMCs. This receptor was taken from a boy aged 5-17 years in good health and CMV-seronegative. The CDR3 region is CASSKRGQTRGEQFF. Here the CDR3 DNA reads TGTGCCAGCAGCAAAAGGGGACAGACGCGTGGCGAGCAGTTCTTC.